These 27 T cell receptor beta chains were all obtained from the same sample, sequenced in a study of regulatory T cells in long-lasting Graves disease. Arm-PCR with iRepertoire HTBI primers amplified the CDR3 regions for these TCR beta libraries. TCRdb reprocessed the multiplex PCR reads via MiXCR and lists one record per CDR3 protein. The sample has about 460,000 distinct CDR3 sequences, approximately 23% seen once. Indicated time point: persistent/refractory GD, antithyroid drugs over 5 years with positive TRAb. From RNA extracted from PBMCs, the TCR library was made. The sample here was peripheral blood mononuclear cells (PBMCs), taken when the disease was refractory, from a patient treated with antithyroid drugs. The receptors shown here come from a female donor with Graves disease.

The chain employs TRBV9 and TRBJ1-2, with D unresolved. The CDR3 spans 13 residues. With 1 base removed from V and 8 bases from J, the gap between germline ends came to 12 bases. Germline V gene data show CDR1 as SGDLS and CDR2 as YYNGEE. The CDR3 nucleotides are TGTGCCAGCAGCGTATTGGGCAGGAGAGGCTACACCTTC. Translating it yields CASSVLGRRGYTF.

In its sample, this clonotype was seen many times. The chain is built from TRBV12-3 or TRBV12-4 and TRBJ1-3, with TRBD1 as a possible D gene (6 bases). Trimming cost V 2 bases and J 3 bases, with 11 bases left between them. This CDR3 spans 15 amino acids. The CDR3 reads CASSLWQGHGNTIYF. CDR3 nucleotides: TGTGCCAGCAGTTTATGGCAGGGACATGGAAACACCATATATTTT.

At least ten counts were recorded for this clonotype. The chain recombines TRBV11-2 with TRBJ1-1, with a possible D match to TRBD1 (6 bases). This CDR3 has 16 residues. Trimming took 2 bases from V and 0 from J, leaving 13 bases between them. Germline V CDR1 and CDR2: SGHAT, FQNNGV. The CDR3 reads CASSLRTVSLNTEAFF. The CDR3 DNA is TGTGCCAGCAGCTTAAGGACAGTCTCCCTGAACACTGAAGCTTTCTTT.

The table lists this clonotype with a few counts. V gene TRBV6-2 or TRBV6-3 combines with J gene TRBJ2-1; 10 positions agree with TRBD2. The V segment lost 0 bases and the J segment 3 bases; nucleotides outside the gene matches: 5. Germline loops: CDR1 MNHEY, CDR2 SVGEGT. This CDR3 contains 17 residues. For the CDR3, the DNA is TGTGCCAGCAGTTACTCGAGTACTAGCGGGATCTACAATGAGCAGTTCTTC. This sequence encodes CASSYSSTSGIYNEQFF.

This clonotype appeared once. The junction departs from the called germline gene at one end, perhaps through a read error. The chain couples TRBV7-2 to TRBJ1-1, with a possible D match to TRBD1 (5 bases). Germline assignment: CDR1 SGHTA and CDR2 FQGNSA. The CDR3 has 10 amino acids. This CDR3 is CASSLDGGTF. The CDR3 bases are TGTGCCAGCAGCTTAGACGGGGGGACGTTT.

Ten or more counts support this clonotype. The chain has TRBV7-2 and TRBJ1-3; D might be TRBD1 (5 bases). V lost 3 bases to trimming and J lost 2 bases, with 11 bases between them. The CDR3 consists of 15 residues. Germline V gene data show CDR1 as SGHTA and CDR2 as FQGNSA. The CDR3: CASSLGGGTGNTIYF. CDR3 coding DNA: TGTGCCAGCAGCTTGGGGGGAGGGACTGGAAACACCATATATTTT.

In this sample, this clonotype turned up a few times. This chain connects TRBV27 to TRBJ1-3; unclear D gene. Germline V gives CDR1 MNHEY, CDR2 SMNVEV (reference sequence). V was cut by 6 bases and J by 0 bases, with 21 bases left in between. This CDR3 has 18 residues. The CDR3: CASSPLISSDGSGNTIYF. The CDR3 region has the DNA TGTGCCAGCAGCCCCTTGATTAGTTCAGACGGCTCTGGAAACACCATATATTTT.

The gene calls are TRBV19 and TRBJ2-3; TRBD1 is a possible D gene (5 bases). Trimming pared 4 bases from V and 5 bases from J, leaving 22 bases between. In germline, CDR1 is LNHDA, CDR2 SQIVND (reference sequence). This CDR3 has 17 amino acids. The chain's CDR3 is CASSRMSGGQGRDTQYF. The CDR3 region has the DNA TGTGCCAGTAGTAGAATGAGTGGTGGGCAGGGTAGAGATACGCAGTATTTT.

This clonotype was observed many times. The chain carries TRBV10-3 and TRBJ2-5; D is possibly TRBD1 (5 bases). The CDR3 has 15 amino acids. Per the germline V gene, CDR1 is ENHRY and CDR2 is SYGVKD. Trimming took off 0 bases at V and 3 bases at J, with 11 bases between the two ends. Written as DNA, the CDR3 is TGTGCCATCAGTGAGTCGGCGGACACCGAAGAGACCCAGTACTTC. This gives the protein CAISESADTEETQYF.

Many counts were recorded for this clonotype. V usage is TRBV6-5 and J usage is TRBJ2-5; possible D gene TRBD2, 6 bases. The CDR3 contains 13 residues. V shed 2 bases and J shed 7 bases, with 11 bases lying between them. CDR1 and CDR2 (germline): MNHEY, SVGAGI. The DNA for the CDR3 is TGTGCCAGCAGTTACGAAGGGAGGAGGACCCAGTACTTC. It encodes CASSYEGRRTQYF.

This clonotype occurred many times. V usage is TRBV27 and J usage is TRBJ2-7; perhaps TRBD1 as D (6 bases). Between the trimmed V and J ends, which lost 5 bases and 3 bases, there was a span of 14 bases. The CDR3 runs to 14 residues. Germline CDR1 MNHEY, CDR2 SMNVEV (reference sequence). This CDR3 reads CASSPPRQDYEQYF. In DNA, the CDR3 is TGTGCCAGCAGTCCCCCGCGACAGGACTACGAGCAGTACTTC.

This clonotype was picked up many times. The CDR3 loop is CASGKFRSHTGELFF. DNA for the CDR3: TGTGCCAGCGGGAAGTTTAGATCCCACACCGGGGAGCTGTTTTTT. The V and J genes are TRBV28 and TRBJ2-2, with no clear D. Per the germline V gene, CDR1 is MDHEN and CDR2 is SYDVKM. The CDR3 has 15 residues. The V end was cut by 8 bases, the J end by 3 bases, with 16 bases between.

The chain employs TRBV3-1 and TRBJ2-7, with no clear D. CDR1 is LGHDT, CDR2 YNNKEL, per germline (reference sequence). The CDR3 is 12 residues long. Trimming cost V 4 bases and J 3 bases, with 7 bases left between them. CDR3 protein: CASSRVRYEQYF. Written as DNA, the CDR3 is TGTGCCAGCAGCCGGGTCCGCTACGAGCAGTACTTC.

The chain combines TRBV11-2 with TRBJ1-2; D is undetermined. Germline lookup yields CDR1 SGHAT and CDR2 FQNNGV. Trimming left V 4 bases short and J 5 bases short, with 17 bases between. The CDR3 is 15 residues long. DNA of the CDR3: TGTGCCAGCAGCTCGTTAGTAACCTTGGTTTATGGCTACACCTTC. Translating it yields CASSSLVTLVYGYTF.

This clonotype was seen only a few times. The rearrangement joins TRBV7-9 to TRBJ2-7; 7 bases align to TRBD1. Per the germline V gene, CDR1 is SEHNR and CDR2 is FQNEAQ (reference sequence). V trimming: 3 bases; J trimming: 5 bases; junction bases outside the gene matches: 1. The CDR3 contains 12 residues. For the CDR3, the DNA is TGTGCCAGCAGCTTTACAGGGGACGAGCAGTACTTC. This encodes CASSFTGDEQYF.

V and J are TRBV11-2 and TRBJ2-1, with 7 bases lining up with TRBD1. Germline V gives CDR1 SGHAT, CDR2 FQNNGV. This CDR3 is 16 amino acids long. Trimming cost V 1 base and J 4 bases; bases outside gene matches: 7. The chain's CDR3 is CASSLGPGQDYNEQFF. The CDR3 region has the DNA TGTGCCAGCAGCTTAGGGCCTGGACAGGATTACAATGAGCAGTTCTTC.

V gene TRBV28 combines with J gene TRBJ2-3, with D unresolved. The V end lost 8 bases, the J end lost 10 bases, and 19 bases lay between the germline ends. CDR1 MDHEN and CDR2 SYDVKM come from the germline V gene. The CDR3 sequence is 13 residues long. Here the CDR3 reads CASGPGRDPAQYF. DNA of the CDR3: TGTGCCAGCGGACCAGGAAGAGATCCGGCGCAGTATTTT. Together with reference TRBV28 and TRBJ2-3, the CDR3 gives the full variable domain: DVKVTQSSRYLVKRTGEKVFLECVQDMDHENMFWYRQDPGLGLRLIYFSYDVKMKEKGDIPEGYSVSREKKERFSLILESASTNQTSMYLCASGPGRDPAQYFGPGTRLTVL.

V usage is TRBV18 and J usage is TRBJ1-5, with 8 bases fitting TRBD1. J lost 8 bases, V lost 2 bases, and 2 bases had no gene match. The CDR3 extends over 13 amino acids. Germline assignment: CDR1 KGHSH and CDR2 LQKENI. In DNA, the CDR3 is TGTGCCAGCTCACCAACACAGGGGGAGCCCCAGCATTTT. Translation: CASSPTQGEPQHF.

The table lists this clonotype with a few counts. This chain joins TRBV7-2 and TRBJ2-2, with TRBD1 matching 7 bases. The CDR3 covers 14 residues. With V trimmed by 1 base and J by 4 bases, 0 bases remained unmatched. In germline, CDR1 is SGHTA, CDR2 FQGNSA. This chain's CDR3 is CASSLGQGTGELFF. In DNA form, the CDR3 reads TGTGCCAGCAGCTTAGGACAGGGCACCGGGGAGCTGTTTTTT.

Worth noting for this clonotype: At one end, the junction sequence differs from germline, possibly due to a read error. The J gene is TRBJ2-5, the V gene TRBV20-1, with TRBD1 identical over 7 bases. CDR1 is DFQATT, CDR2 SNEGSKA, per germline (reference sequence). The CDR3 covers 15 residues. The CDR3 loop reads CSARPGQTLQETKYF. The CDR3 coding sequence is TGCAGTGCTAGACCGGGACAGACTCTCCAAGAGACCAAGTACTTC.

This clonotype appeared a few times. The chain is built from TRBV7-8 and TRBJ2-7; D assignment may be TRBD1 or TRBD2 (5 bases each). The germline V and J ends were trimmed by 5 bases and 4 bases, with 15 bases remaining between them. The CDR3 has 14 amino acids. CDR1 is SGHVS and CDR2 is FQNEAQ in the germline V gene. This CDR3 is CASSVNGGWYEQYF. The CDR3 region has the DNA TGTGCCAGCAGCGTGAATGGGGGATGGTACGAGCAGTACTTC. The full variable domain, with the rest looked up from reference TRBV7-8 and TRBJ2-7, is GAGVSQSPRYKVAKRGQDVALRCDPISGHVSLFWYQQALGQGPEFLTYFQNEAQLDKSGLPSDRFFAERPEGSVSTLKIQRTQQEDSAVYLCASSVNGGWYEQYFGPGTRLTVT.

This clonotype has a count of ten or more. The V gene is TRBV2, the J gene TRBJ1-2; 7 positions agree with TRBD1. This CDR3 is 14 amino acids long. With V trimmed by 4 bases and J by 0 bases, 2 bases remained unmatched. CDR1 SNHLY and CDR2 FYNNEI come from the germline V gene. The CDR3, as DNA: TGTGCCAGCAGTGGGACAGGATCTAACTATGGCTACACCTTC. It translates to CASSGTGSNYGYTF.

This clonotype was recorded a few times. This chain links TRBV30 with TRBJ1-1; D is unclear. Germline-derived CDR1 and CDR2 are GTSNPN and SVGIG (reference sequence). Trimming stripped 1 base from V and 1 base from J, with 7 bases between. The CDR3 runs 13 residues. CDR3 nucleotide sequence: TGTGCCTGGAGTGCCCAGGAGAACACTGAAGCTTTCTTT. Translation: CAWSAQENTEAFF.

There are many counts of this clonotype. The rearrangement links TRBV5-1 to TRBJ1-2, with D perhaps matching TRBD1 (5 bases). Trimming left V 5 bases short and J 8 bases short, with 16 bases between. This CDR3 is built from 13 residues. CDR1 SGHRS and CDR2 YFSETQ come from the germline V gene. CDR3: CASRQTGGYGYTF. The CDR3 DNA reads TGCGCCAGCAGACAGACGGGGGGATACGGCTACACCTTC.

Comments on this clonotype: A much larger clone differs by one base, so this may be a read error. The rearrangement uses TRBV20-1 and TRBJ1-4; D may be TRBD1 (5 bases). This CDR3 is 12 amino acids long. Germline V CDR1 and CDR2: DFQATT, SNEGSKA (reference sequence). Trimming took off 6 bases at V and 8 bases at J, with 13 bases between the two ends. CDR3: CSASFEGEKLFF. As DNA, the CDR3 is TGCAGTGCCAGTTTTGAGGGGGAAAAACTGTTTTTT.

This clonotype was found a few times. This sequence joins TRBV6-2 or TRBV6-3 and TRBJ2-7; possible D gene TRBD2, 6 bases. Trimming removed 6 bases at V and 11 bases at J, with 23 bases between. CDR1 is MNHEY and CDR2 is SVGEGT in the germline V gene. This CDR3 is 14 amino acids long. The CDR3 DNA is TGTGCCAGCAGCCGGAGGGGCCGGGGACCACCGGAGTACTTC. It is translated as CASSRRGRGPPEYF.

Many counts were recorded for this clonotype. The J gene is TRBJ2-4, the V gene TRBV12-3 or TRBV12-4, with a possible D match to TRBD2 (5 bases). This CDR3 is built from 13 residues. Between the trimmed V and J ends, which lost 6 bases and 8 bases, there was a span of 14 bases. The CDR3 protein is CASRAGGGDIQYF. For the CDR3, the DNA is TGTGCCAGCAGAGCCGGAGGTGGGGACATTCAGTACTTC.